This T cell receptor beta chain was identified during a study of cytomegalovirus exposure and HLA in healthy donors. On the study more broadly: Clustering assigned 70% to 85% of the 350 to 400 genotyped donors to the Caucasian-associated ancestry cluster.

With respect to this clone: The antigen is undetermined. The same CDR3 is also encoded by other DNA sequences in this sample.

This CDR3 contains 10 residues. The germline V gene has CDR1 SNHLY and CDR2 FYNNEI. V lost 6 bases and J lost 7, with 7 bases in between. Study results and limitations: An analysis that came later showed most CMV-associated TCR beta chains appearing HLA-restricted. Reportedly, cytomegalovirus status was diagnosed with high sensitivity and specificity. Available immune exposure information covered CMV serostatus only.

In the PCR, 60 Vbeta and 13 Jbeta primers were used. Sequencing was performed with immunoSEQ multiplex PCR; in TCRdb, only in-frame clones are kept and a portion is missing. Here the sample spans approximately 150,000 clones, about three quarters being singletons. J is TRBJ2-7 and V is TRBV2, with a possible D match to TRBD2 (6 bases). Sequencing was done on a sample of PBMCs. This clonotype was sampled from a man aged 25-40 years in good health and CMV-seropositive. The CDR3 loop reads CASRGGEQYF. The CDR3 bases are TGTGCCAGCAGGGGGGGTGAGCAGTACTTC.